This T cell receptor beta chain originates from a study of blood T cell repertoires in COVID-19. At the level of the study: Samples of COVID-19 (acute and convalescent) were obtained from the United States, Italy and Spain. The analysed material was cDNA or gDNA that came from T cells, B-cell-depleted T cells, or PBMCs.

The junction had 5 bases not matched to a gene; V was cut back by 0 bases and J by 4 bases. The CDR3 runs 15 residues. Germline CDR1 reads LGHNA; CDR2 reads YSLEER. The age range of participants was about 18 to 95 years, with residence in about two dozen US areas. Participant-reported clinical history was the basis for cohort assignment. Here immunoSEQ multiplex PCR was the method, and the copy in TCRdb shows in-frame clones only, minus some. The data hold around 200,000 clones, with about 87% observed a single time. The receptor's source is a woman under 40 who had recovered from COVID-19. Sample: PBMCs or T cells enriched from blood (not recorded which). The V call is TRBV4-3, the J call TRBJ1-2; 7 nucleotides align to TRBD1. The CDR3 protein is CASSQDLNRGYGYTF. CDR3 bases: TGCGCCAGCAGCCAAGATCTTAACAGGGGCTATGGCTACACCTTC.